This TCR beta chain was identified during a study of CD8 T cells in Susac syndrome. RNA in amounts of about 0.5 to 1 ug was reverse transcribed with random hexamers. TCRdb redid the calling of the immunoSEQ multiplex PCR reads with MiXCR, one entry per CDR3 protein. Of fewer than 80,000 distinct CDR3 sequences in the sample, approximately 94% were seen once. The CDR3 length is 15 residues. From germline, CDR1 is SGHTA and CDR2 FQGTGA. The trim removed 6 bases at V and 6 bases at J, leaving 14 bases unmatched. Control patients had untreated stable or active relapsing-remitting multiple sclerosis by revised McDonald criteria.

Input material: CD8+ T cells from PBMCs. V gene TRBV7-3 combines with J gene TRBJ2-7; TRBD2 aligns across 7 bases. The origin of this receptor is a human donor with multiple sclerosis. The CDR3 loop reads CASSPHSLGGFEQYF. Here the CDR3 DNA reads TGTGCCAGCAGTCCCCACTCCTTGGGGGGGTTCGAGCAGTACTTC. The variable domain in full, completed from reference TRBV7-3 and TRBJ2-7, reads GAGVSQTPSNKVTEKGKYVELRCDPISGHTALYWYRQSLGQGPEFLIYFQGTGAADDSGLPNDRFFAVRPEGSVSTLKIQRTERGDSAVYLCASSPHSLGGFEQYFGPGTRLTVT.